Presented here are 17 T cell receptor beta chains from one specimen sequenced in a study of T cell repertoires in cytomegalovirus infection. One entry per CDR3 protein results from TCRdb running MiXCR on the reads. The data contain 700,000 to 850,000 distinct CDR3 sequences, roughly 33% of them singletons. Their antigen targets remain unknown. This sample comprised cultured CD8+ T cells from PBMCs, obtained from culture after CMV antigen stimulation. Receptors originate from a human donor in good health (CMV status not recorded). Some clones in this sample may be carry-over from other donors' samples.

The V call is TRBV12-3 or TRBV12-4, the J call TRBJ1-3; no firm D call. V lost 4 bases, J lost 6 bases, and 13 bases lay in between. CDR3 size: 14 residues. The CDR3 region is CASSSPSRVNTIYF. As DNA, the CDR3 is TGTGCCAGCAGTTCCCCCAGTCGGGTAAACACCATATATTTT.

CDR3 protein: CSGAGHVNNEQFF. DNA for the CDR3: TGCAGCGGGGCGGGACACGTAAACAATGAGCAGTTCTTC. The genes are TRBV29-1 and TRBJ2-1, with D possibly being TRBD1 or TRBD2 (6 bases each). Germline V gene data show CDR1 as SQVTM and CDR2 as ANQGSEA. The length of the CDR3 is 13 residues. Trimming took 7 bases from V and 5 from J, leaving 15 bases between them.

In this sample, this clonotype turned up many times. This rearrangement joins TRBV28 to TRBJ1-1, with 8 positions matching TRBD1. The CDR3 sequence is 17 residues long. The V segment lost 3 bases and the J segment 5 bases; nucleotides outside the gene matches: 14. The germline CDR1 and CDR2 sequences are MDHEN and SYDVKM. CDR3 nucleotide sequence: TGTGCCAGCAGTTTGCCTATTGGTGGACAGGGAGGAACTGAAGCTTTCTTT. It yields the protein CASSLPIGGQGGTEAFF.

This clonotype has more than one count but fewer than ten. The rearrangement links TRBV12-3 or TRBV12-4 to TRBJ2-3, with 9 nucleotides matching TRBD2. V lost 6 bases, J lost 1 base, and 2 bases stayed unmatched. This CDR3 has 14 amino acids. The CDR3 protein is CASRQRGGTDTQYF. DNA of the CDR3: TGTGCCAGCAGACAGCGGGGGGGCACAGATACGCAGTATTTT.

The chain is built from TRBV9 and TRBJ2-1, with 7 bases fitting TRBD2. The germline gives CDR1 SGDLS, CDR2 YYNGEE. With V trimmed by 0 bases and J by 8 bases, 8 bases remained unmatched. CDR3 length equals 15 residues. As DNA, the CDR3 is TGTGCCAGCAGCGTAGGCGTCTCTGGGGGGGATGAGCAGTTCTTC. Protein: CASSVGVSGGDEQFF.

The chain recombines TRBV19 with TRBJ1-5; TRBD1 agrees at 8 bases. Germline V gene lookup returns CDR1 LNHDA and CDR2 SQIVND (reference sequence). Germline trimming cut 7 bases from V and 5 bases from J; bases unmatched to any gene: 13. CDR3 length equals 16 residues. The CDR3 region is CASTEVGTGLYQPQHF. CDR3 nucleotides: TGTGCCAGTACAGAGGTGGGGACAGGTCTGTATCAGCCCCAGCATTTT.

This clonotype showed up many times. The V gene is TRBV27, the J gene TRBJ2-2, with 9 bases fitting TRBD1. The germline V gene has CDR1 MNHEY and CDR2 SMNVEV (reference sequence). This CDR3 contains 14 residues. Trimming took 8 bases from V and 8 from J; bases not matched to a gene: 9. CDR3: CASFGDRDAGELFF. The CDR3 region has the DNA TGTGCCAGCTTCGGGGACAGGGATGCGGGGGAGCTGTTTTTT.

The rearrangement uses TRBV27 and TRBJ1-1, with 11 positions matching TRBD1. With 5 bases clipped from V and 1 base from J, the junction kept 3 bases outside the gene matches. CDR3 length: 15 amino acids. The germline V gene encodes CDR1 MNHEY and CDR2 SMNVEV (reference sequence). The CDR3 nucleotides are TGTGCCAGCAGTCAGGACAGGGGGCGGAACACTGAAGCTTTCTTT. This gives the protein CASSQDRGRNTEAFF.

The chain uses TRBV6-6 and TRBJ2-5; 9 bases agree with TRBD2. V lost 1 base to trimming and J lost 4 bases; unmatched junction nucleotides: 4. The CDR3 totals 15 residues. Germline CDR1 is MNHNY and CDR2 is SVGAGI (reference sequence). The CDR3, as DNA: TGTGCCAGCAGTTACTTGCGGGGGGGATCAGAGACCCAGTACTTC. This gives the protein CASSYLRGGSETQYF.

Only a few counts were recorded for this clonotype. The chain joins TRBV4-3 to TRBJ2-3, with 13 positions matching TRBD2. The length of the CDR3 is 17 residues. Trimming cost V 1 base and J 2 bases; bases outside gene matches: 3. Germline assignment: CDR1 LGHNA and CDR2 YSLEER. The CDR3 bases are TGCGCCAGCAGCCAAGCGGGACTAGCGGGGCCCACAGATACGCAGTATTTT. It translates to CASSQAGLAGPTDTQYF.

This clonotype has only one observation. The genes are TRBV20-1 and TRBJ2-7; tentatively, D is TRBD1 or TRBD2 (6 bases each). V shed 6 bases and J shed 3 bases, with 15 bases lying between them. In germline, CDR1 is DFQATT, CDR2 SNEGSKA (reference sequence). The CDR3 runs 13 residues. In DNA form, the CDR3 reads TGCAGTGCAACCAAGGGGGGCTTCTACGAGCAGTACGTC. Amino acids: CSATKGGFYEQYV.

This clonotype was observed many times. V and J are TRBV7-2 and TRBJ1-5; TRBD1 might be the D (6 bases). V shed 4 bases and J shed 5 bases, with 15 bases lying between them. The CDR3 covers 15 residues. The germline V gene encodes CDR1 SGHTA and CDR2 FQGNSA. The CDR3 DNA sequence: TGTGCCAGCAGCTCCGGAGACAGGCTTTATCAGCCCCAGCATTTT. Translated, it gives CASSSGDRLYQPQHF. The variable domain in full, completed from reference TRBV7-2 and TRBJ1-5, reads GAGVSQSPSNKVTEKGKDVELRCDPISGHTALYWYRQSLGQGLEFLIYFQGNSAPDKSGLPSDRFSAERTGGSVSTLTIQRTQQEDSAVYLCASSSGDRLYQPQHFGDGTRLSIL.

The J gene is TRBJ2-5, the V gene TRBV6-6, with D uncertain. V lost 2 bases and J lost 7, with 8 bases in between. The length of the CDR3 is 12 residues. In germline, CDR1 is MNHNY, CDR2 SVGAGI (reference sequence). The CDR3 loop is CASSYDIWTQYF. CDR3 coding DNA: TGTGCCAGCAGTTACGACATATGGACCCAGTACTTC.

The chain uses TRBV19 and TRBJ2-1; no reliable D call. The germline gives CDR1 LNHDA, CDR2 SQIVND (reference sequence). The CDR3 length is 15 residues. V was pared by 5 bases and J by 0 bases, with 11 bases between. Here the CDR3 reads CASSPSHSSYNEQFF. CDR3 DNA: TGTGCCAGTAGTCCCTCTCATTCCTCCTACAATGAGCAGTTCTTC.

Many counts were recorded for this clonotype. The rearrangement joins TRBV7-9 to TRBJ2-1; 7 bases fit TRBD1. Germline values: CDR1 SEHNR, CDR2 FQNEAQ (reference sequence). V shed 1 base and J 5 bases; nucleotides not matched to a gene: 8. This CDR3 comprises 16 residues. CDR3 bases: TGTGCCAGCAGCTTAGTCGGACAGGCTGAAAACAATGAGCAGTTCTTC. Translated, it gives CASSLVGQAENNEQFF.

The table lists this clonotype with many counts. This chain links TRBV7-2 with TRBJ2-5; D is perhaps TRBD2 (5 bases). Trimming removed 4 bases at V and 5 bases at J, with 17 bases between. From germline, CDR1 is SGHTA and CDR2 FQGNSA. This CDR3 has 15 residues. In DNA form, the CDR3 reads TGTGCCAGCAGCTCTACCTCGGGGATGGCGGAGACCCAGTACTTC. It translates to CASSSTSGMAETQYF.

The chain carries TRBV10-2 and TRBJ1-5; no firm D call. V dropped 3 bases and J dropped 6 bases, with 12 bases sitting between them. The CDR3 is 14 residues long. The germline gives CDR1 WSHSY, CDR2 SAAADI. The CDR3 bases are TGCGCCAGCAGTGAAAGTGGGTACGGTCAGCCCCAGCATTTT. This translates into CASSESGYGQPQHF.